Included here is one T cell receptor (beta chain) sequence, with context. This entry belongs to a study of blood T cell repertoires in COVID-19. Per the study methods: Amplification of reference gene primers provided the estimated nucleated cell counts. Measured with immunoSEQ multiplex PCR; TCRdb has only the in-frame clones, and not every one. D and trimming come from the DNA, and the V and J calls and clone size come from that table. The data hold around 180,000 clones, with around 89% observed a single time. J gave up 11 bases and V 4 bases, and 7 bases lay outside the gene matches. The CDR3 totals 12 residues. CDR1 is LNHDA and CDR2 is SQIVND in the germline V gene (reference sequence).

The sequence came from a human donor in a cohort sampled during active COVID-19. V gene TRBV19 combines with J gene TRBJ1-1, with 7 bases aligning to TRBD1. The sample was peripheral blood. The CDR3 reads CASSSRTGKAFF. DNA of the CDR3: TGTGCCAGTAGTAGCAGGACAGGAAAGGCTTTCTTT.